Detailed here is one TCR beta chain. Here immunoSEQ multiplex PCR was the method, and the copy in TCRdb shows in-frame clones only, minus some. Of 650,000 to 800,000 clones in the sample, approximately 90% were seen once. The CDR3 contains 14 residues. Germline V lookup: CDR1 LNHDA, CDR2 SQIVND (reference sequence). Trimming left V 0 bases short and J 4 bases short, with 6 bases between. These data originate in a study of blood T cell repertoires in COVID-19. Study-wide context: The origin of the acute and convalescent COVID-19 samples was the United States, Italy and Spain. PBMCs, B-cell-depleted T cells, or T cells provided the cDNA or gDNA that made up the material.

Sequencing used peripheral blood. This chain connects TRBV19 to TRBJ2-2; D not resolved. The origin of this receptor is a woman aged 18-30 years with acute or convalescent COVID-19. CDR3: CASSIEQSTGELFF. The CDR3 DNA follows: TGTGCCAGTAGTATAGAACAGTCCACCGGGGAGCTGTTTTTT. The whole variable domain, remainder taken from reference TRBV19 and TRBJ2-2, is DGGITQSPKYLFRKEGQNVTLSCEQNLNHDAMYWYRQDPGQGLRLIYYSQIVNDFQKGDIAEGYSVSREKKESFPLTVTSAQKNPTAFYLCASSIEQSTGELFFGEGSRLTVL.